This entry features one TCR beta chain sequence. Its antigen is undetermined. These data originate in a study of T cell responses to AZD1222 COVID-19 vaccine. CDR3 length equals 13 residues. With 5 bases removed from V and 3 bases from J, the gap between germline ends came to 11 bases. Germline CDR1 and CDR2: SEHNR and FQNEAQ (reference sequence). Study-wide results and limits: Donors, mostly white British, included more females; clonal diversity was possibly underestimated. The study identified only five to seven AZD1222 recipients as seropositive at baseline. Of spike-specific TCRs, nearly half reportedly target regions left unmutated in variants. All repertoire sampling was performed exclusively after the peak T cell response.

Using immunoSEQ multiplex PCR, the repertoire was profiled, and TCRdb retains in-frame clones only, with some absent. The table lists roughly 180,000 clones, around 90% of them singletons. This chain uses TRBV7-9 with TRBJ2-7; D might be TRBD1 (6 bases). This specimen was peripheral blood, taken 28 days after the second AZD1222 dose. This TCR was sampled from an adult who received the AZD1222 COVID-19 vaccine. In DNA form, the CDR3 reads TGTGCCAGCAGCGCCACAGGGTTCTACGAGCAGTACTTC. Translation gives CASSATGFYEQYF.